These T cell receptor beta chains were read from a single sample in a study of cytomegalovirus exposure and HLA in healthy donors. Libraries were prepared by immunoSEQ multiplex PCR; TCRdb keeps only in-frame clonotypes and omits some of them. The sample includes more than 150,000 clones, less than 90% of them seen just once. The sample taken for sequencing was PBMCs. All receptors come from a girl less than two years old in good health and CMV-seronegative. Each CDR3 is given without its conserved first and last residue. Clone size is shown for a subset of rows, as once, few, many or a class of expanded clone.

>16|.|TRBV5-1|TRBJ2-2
ASSLRGPGQGTTGELF
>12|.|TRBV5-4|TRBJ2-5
ASSLYREGETQY
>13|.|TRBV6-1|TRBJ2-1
ASRETGMLDNEQF
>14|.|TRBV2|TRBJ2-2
ASSEFAGRDTGELF
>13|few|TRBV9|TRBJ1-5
ASSATGTSNQPQH
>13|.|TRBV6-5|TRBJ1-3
ASSRTGSHRNTIY
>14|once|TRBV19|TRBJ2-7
ASSDGTGGLPNEQY
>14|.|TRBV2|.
ASAGTGGAEYDEQY
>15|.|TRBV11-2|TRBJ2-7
ASSYTMTGRSSYEQY
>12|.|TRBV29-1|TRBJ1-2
SAAPGQGLYGYT
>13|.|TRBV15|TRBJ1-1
ATSRGRGPSTEAF
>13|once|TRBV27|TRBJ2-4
ASSLRTGGADIQY
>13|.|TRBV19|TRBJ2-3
ASLGLRGGTDTQY
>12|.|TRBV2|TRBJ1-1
ASSGGREGRGSF
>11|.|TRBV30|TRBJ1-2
AWSGGTVYGYT
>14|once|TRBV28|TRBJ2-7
ASSCREIAPYYEQY
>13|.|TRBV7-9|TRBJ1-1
ASSFQLRRDTEAF
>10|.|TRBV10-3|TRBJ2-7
AIRNSSYEQY
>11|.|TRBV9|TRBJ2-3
ASSVDNTDTQY
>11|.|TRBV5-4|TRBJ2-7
ASSSGQGYEQY
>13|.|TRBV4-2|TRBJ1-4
ASSQEGTGNEKLF
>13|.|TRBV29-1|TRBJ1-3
SVEVPGNAGNTIY
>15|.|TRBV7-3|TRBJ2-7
ASSPAPTGYVSDEQY
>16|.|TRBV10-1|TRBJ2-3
ASSESRGTGILTDTQY
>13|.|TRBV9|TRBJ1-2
ASSVAIGVSYGYT
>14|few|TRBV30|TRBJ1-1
AWSLPGRGENTEAF
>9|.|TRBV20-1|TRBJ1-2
SAGRGGGYT
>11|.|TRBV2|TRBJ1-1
AIKSEQGPEAF
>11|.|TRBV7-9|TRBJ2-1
TSRILAGGGQF
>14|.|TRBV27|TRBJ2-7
ASSPRLLAVFYEQY
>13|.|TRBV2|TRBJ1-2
ASSEIETVNYGYT
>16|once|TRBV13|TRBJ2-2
ASSPLLHRTSGAGELF
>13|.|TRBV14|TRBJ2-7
ASSQADRQPYEQY
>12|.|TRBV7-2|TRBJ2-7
ASSKGTGSYEQY
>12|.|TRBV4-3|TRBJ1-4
ASSQGGAGEKLF
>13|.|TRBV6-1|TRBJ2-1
ASSEARGGRNEQF
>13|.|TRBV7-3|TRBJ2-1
ASSPTGSTGNEQF
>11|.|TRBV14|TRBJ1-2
ASSQVWSGGYT